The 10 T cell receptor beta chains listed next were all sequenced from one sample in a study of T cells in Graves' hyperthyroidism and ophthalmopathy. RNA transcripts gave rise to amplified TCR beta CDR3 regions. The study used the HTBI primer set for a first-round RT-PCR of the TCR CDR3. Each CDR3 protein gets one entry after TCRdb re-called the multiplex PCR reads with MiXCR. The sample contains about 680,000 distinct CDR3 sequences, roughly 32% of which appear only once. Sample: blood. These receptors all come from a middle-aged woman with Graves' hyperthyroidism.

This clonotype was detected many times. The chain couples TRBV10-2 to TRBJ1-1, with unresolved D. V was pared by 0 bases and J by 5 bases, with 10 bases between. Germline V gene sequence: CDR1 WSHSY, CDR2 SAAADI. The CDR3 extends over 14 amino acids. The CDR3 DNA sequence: TGCGCCAGCAGTGAGTCTCTAGCTGGGACTGAAGCTTTCTTT. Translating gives CASSESLAGTEAFF.

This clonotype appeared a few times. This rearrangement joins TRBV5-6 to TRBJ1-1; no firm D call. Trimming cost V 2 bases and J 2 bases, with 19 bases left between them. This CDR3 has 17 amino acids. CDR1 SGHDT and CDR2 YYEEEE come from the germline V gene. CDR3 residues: CASSFPHDAGLNTEAFF. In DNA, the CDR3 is TGTGCCAGCAGCTTCCCCCACGACGCAGGCCTTAACACTGAAGCTTTCTTT. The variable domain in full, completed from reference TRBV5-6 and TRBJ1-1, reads DAGVTQSPTHLIKTRGQQVTLRCSPKSGHDTVSWYQQALGQGPQFIFQYYEEEERQRGNFPDRFSGHQFPNYSSELNVNALLLGDSALYLCASSFPHDAGLNTEAFFGQGTRLTVV.

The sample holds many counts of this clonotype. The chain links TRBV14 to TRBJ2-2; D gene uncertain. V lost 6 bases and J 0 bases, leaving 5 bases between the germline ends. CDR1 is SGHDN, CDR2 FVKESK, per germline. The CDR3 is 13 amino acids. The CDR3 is CASSPANTGELFF. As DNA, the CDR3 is TGTGCCAGCAGTCCGGCGAACACCGGGGAGCTGTTTTTT.

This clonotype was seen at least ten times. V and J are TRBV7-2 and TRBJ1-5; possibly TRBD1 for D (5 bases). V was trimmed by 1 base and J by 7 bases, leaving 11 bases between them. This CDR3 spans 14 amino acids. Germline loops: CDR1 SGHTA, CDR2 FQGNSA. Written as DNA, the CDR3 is TGTGCCAGCAGCTTAGGGCAGTGGGGCCAGCCCCAGCATTTT. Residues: CASSLGQWGQPQHF.

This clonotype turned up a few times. In nucleotides, the CDR3 is TGTGCCAGCAGCGCCTCCGGGTCCAGCAATCAGCCCCAGCATTTT. It encodes CASSASGSSNQPQHF. The chain combines TRBV7-2 with TRBJ1-5, with D uncertain. Germline CDR1 and CDR2: SGHTA and FQGNSA. This CDR3 comprises 15 residues. With 5 bases removed from V and 1 base from J, the gap between germline ends came to 12 bases.

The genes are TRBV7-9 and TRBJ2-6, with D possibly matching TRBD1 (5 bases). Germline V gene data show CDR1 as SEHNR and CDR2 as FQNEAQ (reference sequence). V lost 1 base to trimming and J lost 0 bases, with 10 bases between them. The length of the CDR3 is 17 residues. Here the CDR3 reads CASSLVRQGSGANVLTF. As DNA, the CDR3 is TGTGCCAGCAGCTTAGTACGTCAGGGCTCTGGGGCCAACGTCCTGACTTTC.

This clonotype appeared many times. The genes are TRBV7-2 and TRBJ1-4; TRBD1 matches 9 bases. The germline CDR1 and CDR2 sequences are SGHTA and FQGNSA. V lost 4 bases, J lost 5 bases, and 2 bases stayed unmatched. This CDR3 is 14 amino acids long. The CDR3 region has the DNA TGTGCCAGCAGCTCCGGGACAGGGAATGAAAAACTGTTTTTT. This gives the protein CASSSGTGNEKLFF.

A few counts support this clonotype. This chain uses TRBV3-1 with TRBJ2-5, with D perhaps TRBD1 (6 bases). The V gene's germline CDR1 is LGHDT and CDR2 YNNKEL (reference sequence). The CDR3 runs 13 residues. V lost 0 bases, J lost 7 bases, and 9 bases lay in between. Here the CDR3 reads CASSQEQGRTQYF. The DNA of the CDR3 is TGTGCCAGCAGCCAAGAACAGGGTCGGACCCAGTACTTC.

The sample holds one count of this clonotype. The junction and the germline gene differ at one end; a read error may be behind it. The CDR3 DNA is TGTACCATCAGTGAAGGAGGTAATCAGCCCCAGCATTTT. Translation gives CTISEGGNQPQHF. V gene TRBV10-3 combines with J gene TRBJ1-5; D remains unclear. The CDR3 extends over 13 amino acids. Germline V gene data show CDR1 as ENHRY and CDR2 as SYGVKD.

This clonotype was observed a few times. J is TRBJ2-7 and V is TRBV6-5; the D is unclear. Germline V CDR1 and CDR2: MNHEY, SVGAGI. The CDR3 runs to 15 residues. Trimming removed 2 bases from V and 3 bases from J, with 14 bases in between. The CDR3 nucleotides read TGTGCCAGCAGTTACCGCAGACATAACAGCTACGAGCAGTACTTC. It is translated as CASSYRRHNSYEQYF.